These 12 T cell receptor beta chains came from one sample sequenced in a study of T cells in localized non-small cell lung cancer. Clones were sequenced by immunoSEQ multiplex PCR, and TCRdb holds only the in-frame ones, with some missing. The sample holds some 36,000 clones, roughly 90% seen once. This sample comprised peripheral blood mononuclear cells, obtained before any cancer treatment. The receptors stem from a male donor aged 60 or older with stage II lung adenocarcinoma.

The chain carries TRBV2 and TRBJ1-2; the D gene is possibly TRBD1 (5 bases). The CDR3 has 15 amino acids. Per the germline V gene, CDR1 is SNHLY and CDR2 is FYNNEI. Trimming left V 4 bases short and J 4 bases short, with 16 bases between. For the CDR3, the DNA is TGTGCCAGCAGTGCCCGGGACGGAAAACGCTATGGCTACACCTTC. It is translated as CASSARDGKRYGYTF. The full variable domain, with the rest looked up from reference TRBV2 and TRBJ1-2, is EPEVTQTPSHQVTQMGQEVILRCVPISNHLYFYWYRQILGQKVEFLVSFYNNEISEKSEIFDDQFSVERPDGSNFTLKIRSTKLEDSAMYFCASSARDGKRYGYTFGSGTRLTVV.

V gene TRBV18 combines with J gene TRBJ1-1; TRBD1 aligns across 7 bases. This CDR3 spans 14 amino acids. V was pared by 6 bases and J by 2 bases, with 6 bases of the junction left unmatched. Germline values: CDR1 KGHSH, CDR2 LQKENI. The CDR3 is CASSPTGKNTEAFF. In DNA, the CDR3 is TGTGCCAGCTCGCCGACAGGGAAAAACACTGAAGCTTTCTTT.

This clone was seen just once. This chain joins TRBV5-1 and TRBJ2-1, with 13 bases lining up with TRBD2. The CDR3 contains 16 residues. V lost 2 bases to trimming and J lost 4 bases; unmatched junction nucleotides: 3. The germline gives CDR1 SGHRS, CDR2 YFSETQ. The CDR3 spells CASSLRLAGGYNEQFF. CDR3 coding DNA: TGCGCCAGCAGCTTAAGACTAGCGGGAGGTTACAATGAGCAGTTCTTC. Drawing the rest from reference TRBV5-1 and TRBJ2-1, the complete variable domain is KAGVTQTPRYLIKTRGQQVTLSCSPISGHRSVSWYQQTPGQGLQFLFEYFSETQRNKGNFPGRFSGRQFSNSRSEMNVSTLELGDSALYLCASSLRLAGGYNEQFFGPGTRLTVL.

The rearrangement uses TRBV6-9 and TRBJ2-4; 8 nucleotides align to TRBD1. This CDR3 comprises 15 residues. V was pared by 5 bases and J by 1 base, with 4 bases of the junction left unmatched. Germline loops: CDR1 MNHGY, CDR2 SVAAGI. CDR3 loop: CASSPRTGAKNIQYF. The CDR3 bases are TGTGCCAGCAGTCCGCGGACAGGGGCCAAAAACATTCAGTACTTC.

Concerning this clone: Other DNA sequences in this sample translate to the same CDR3. The chain combines TRBV18 with TRBJ1-3, with D hard to call. From germline, CDR1 is KGHSH and CDR2 LQKENI. This CDR3 region has 12 residues. Trimming pared 3 bases from V and 4 bases from J, leaving 4 bases between. CDR3 DNA sequence: TGTGCCAGCTCACCCAGCGGAAACACCATATATTTT. This codes for CASSPSGNTIYF.

The table lists this clone with a count of one. One junction end does not reproduce the germline sequence, and a read error may be involved. The sample has other DNA sequences that encode this CDR3 too. The chain joins TRBV5-1 to TRBJ1-2, with 8 bases fitting TRBD1. Germline V lookup: CDR1 SGHRS, CDR2 YFSETQ. The CDR3 has 15 amino acids. CDR3 residues: CASSSLSRDRNGYTF. In DNA, the CDR3 is TGCGCCAGTAGCTCTCTTTCCCGGGACAGGAATGGCTACACCTTC.

This clone was observed a handful of times. This sequence joins TRBV7-8 and TRBJ1-5; tentatively, D is TRBD1 (6 bases). V shed 1 base and J shed 2 bases, with 12 bases lying between them. Per germline, CDR1 SGHVS and CDR2 FQNEAQ. This CDR3 is 16 amino acids long. The CDR3 loop is CASSLGRGRGNQPQHF. CDR3 DNA: TGTGCCAGCAGCTTAGGAAGGGGGAGAGGCAATCAGCCCCAGCATTTT.

The chain links TRBV14 to TRBJ2-1, with D possibly TRBD1 on 5 matching bases. The CDR3 consists of 13 residues. V was shortened by 4 bases and J by 12 bases, with 16 bases between the two germline ends. CDR1 is SGHDN and CDR2 is FVKESK in the germline V gene. CDR3 nucleotide sequence: TGTGCCAGCAGCCTCCAGGGCCCGGACGGGCAGTTCTTC. Translated, it gives CASSLQGPDGQFF.

This chain connects TRBV6-1 to TRBJ1-1, with D possibly TRBD1 on 6 matching bases. This CDR3 is built from 12 residues. Germline V gene lookup returns CDR1 MNHNS and CDR2 SASEGT. Between the trimmed V and J ends, which lost 10 bases and 11 bases, there was a span of 20 bases. The CDR3 sequence: CATYRENRWAFF. The CDR3 DNA reads TGTGCCACCTACAGGGAGAATCGCTGGGCTTTCTTT.

This clone showed up just once. This sequence joins TRBV6-6 and TRBJ1-5, with a tentative D call TRBD1 (5 bases). Germline CDR1 and CDR2: MNHNY and SVGAGI (reference sequence). V gave up 3 bases and J gave up 9 bases, with 12 bases separating them. The CDR3 sequence is 13 residues long. The CDR3 loop reads CASSYAGGAPQHF. The DNA for the CDR3 is TGTGCCAGCAGTTATGCCGGGGGAGCGCCCCAGCATTTT.

This chain joins TRBV19 and TRBJ2-1; D could derive from TRBD1 or TRBD2 (5 bases each). The CDR3 covers 15 residues. V lost 1 base to trimming and J lost 2 bases, with 9 bases between them. Germline CDR1 LNHDA, CDR2 SQIVND (reference sequence). CDR3 coding DNA: TGTGCCAGTAGTATAGTAGGGACCCCCTACAATGAGCAGTTCTTC. The encoded protein is CASSIVGTPYNEQFF.

V is TRBV5-5 and J is TRBJ1-5; D not resolved. The V and J ends lost 0 bases and 0 bases respectively, with 1 base between them. The CDR3 loop spans 13 amino acids. The germline V gene has CDR1 SGHKS and CDR2 YYEKEE (reference sequence). DNA of the CDR3: TGTGCCAGCAGCTTGGGTAGCAATCAGCCCCAGCATTTT. This sequence encodes CASSLGSNQPQHF.